A few counts support the clone carrying this TCR beta chain. Its antigen is unknown. V lost 6 bases and J 5 bases, leaving 10 bases between the germline ends. The germline gives CDR1 MNHEY, CDR2 SVGAGI. The CDR3 is 12 amino acids. The assay was immunoSEQ multiplex PCR, and TCRdb's table has in-frame clones only and misses some. The table lists almost 6,000 clones, 60% to 80% of them singletons. This sample stems from a study of CD8 T cell repertoires and HIV-1 epitope variants. Study overall: Controls included no peptide, Ebola AY9 epitope, and a CMV, EBV, flu pool. Autologous T cell-negative cells served as antigen-presenting cells in equal numbers.

Specimen: cultured CD8+ T cells derived from PBMCs. V is TRBV6-5 and J is TRBJ1-1; D is uncertain. This clonotype was obtained from a male donor with HIV. The CDR3 region is CASSPTQTEAFF. CDR3 bases: TGTGCCAGCAGCCCGACCCAAACTGAAGCTTTCTTT.